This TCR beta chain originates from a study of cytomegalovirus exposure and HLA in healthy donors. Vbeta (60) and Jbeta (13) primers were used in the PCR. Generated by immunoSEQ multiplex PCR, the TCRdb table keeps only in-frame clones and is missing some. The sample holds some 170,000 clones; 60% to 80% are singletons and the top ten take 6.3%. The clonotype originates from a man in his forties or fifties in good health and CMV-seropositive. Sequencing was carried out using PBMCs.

In DNA, the CDR3 is TGTGCCTGGACGGACAGGGGGCCTGAAAAACTGTTTTTT. As protein: CAWTDRGPEKLFF. The chain links TRBV30 to TRBJ1-4, with 11 bases lining up with TRBD1. The CDR3 covers 13 residues. The V and J ends lost 4 bases and 7 bases, in that order; junction bases with no gene match: 2. CDR1 is GTSNPN and CDR2 is SVGIG in the germline V gene (reference sequence).